The T cell receptor beta chain under discussion was sequenced for a study of T-cell reconstitution after alpha-beta-depleted transplantation in children. Construction of the TCRbeta library involved unique molecular identifiers. TCRdb re-called the PCR reads through MiXCR, storing one row per CDR3 protein. The table includes 500,000 or so distinct CDR3 sequences, approximately 29% detected once. This CDR3 has 17 amino acids. V was trimmed by 5 bases and J by 0 bases, leaving 14 bases between them. Germline lookup yields CDR1 LNHDA and CDR2 SQIVND (reference sequence). Specimen: PBMCs from the stem cell graft donor, collected from the stem cell graft. The receptor's source is a human donor who donated a stem cell graft to a child with aplastic anemia. This chain joins TRBV19 and TRBJ2-6, with D unresolved. Here the CDR3 DNA reads TGTGCCAGTAGTTATAAGGGATTAGGCTCTGGGGCCAACGTCCTGACTTTC. Translation: CASSYKGLGSGANVLTF.